This TCR beta chain derives from a study of T-cell memory formation after mild COVID-19. Study outcomes and limitations: Whereas later expanders leaned CD4+, clones contracting day 15 to 85 showed a balanced CD4/CD8 makeup.

V lost 7 bases, J lost 5 bases, and 19 bases lay in between. Germline V gene sequence: CDR1 SNHLY, CDR2 FYNNEI. CDR3 length: 15 amino acids. It was 5'RACE with constant-segment primers that produced the TCR alpha and TCR beta cDNA libraries, which carried sample barcodes and UMIs. TCRdb ran MiXCR on the 5' RACE reads and lists one entry per CDR3 protein. There are over 120,000 distinct CDR3 sequences in the sample; around 27% occur only once, and approximately 25% lies in the top ten. On this clonotype itself: Its target is not known.

The rearrangement joins TRBV2 to TRBJ2-3, with a weak D call TRBD2 (6 bases). The specimen sequenced was PBMCs or a T cell subset sorted from them (not recorded which). The TCR was taken from an adult woman who had mild COVID-19 (a few samples of this study predate the infection). Cell type and time point are not known. This CDR3 is CASNVDMGGRDTQYF. CDR3 coding DNA: TGTGCCAGCAACGTCGACATGGGAGGAAGAGATACGCAGTATTTT.